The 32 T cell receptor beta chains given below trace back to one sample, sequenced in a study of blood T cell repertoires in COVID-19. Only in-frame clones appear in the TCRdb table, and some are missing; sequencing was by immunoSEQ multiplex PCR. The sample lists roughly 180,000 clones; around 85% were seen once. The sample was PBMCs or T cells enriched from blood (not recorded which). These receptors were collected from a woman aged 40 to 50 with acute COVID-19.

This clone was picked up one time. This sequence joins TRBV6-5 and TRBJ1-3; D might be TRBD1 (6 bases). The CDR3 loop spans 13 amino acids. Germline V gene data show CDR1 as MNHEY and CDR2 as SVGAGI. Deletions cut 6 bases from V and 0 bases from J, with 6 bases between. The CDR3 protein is CASRGHSGNTIYF. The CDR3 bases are TGTGCCAGCAGGGGACACTCTGGAAACACCATATATTTT.

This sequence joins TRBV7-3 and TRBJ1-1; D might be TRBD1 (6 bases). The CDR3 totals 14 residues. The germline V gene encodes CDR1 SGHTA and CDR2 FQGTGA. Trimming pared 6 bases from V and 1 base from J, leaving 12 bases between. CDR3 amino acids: CASSQQGQNTEAFF. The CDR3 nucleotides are TGTGCCAGCAGTCAACAGGGACAGAACACTGAAGCTTTCTTT.

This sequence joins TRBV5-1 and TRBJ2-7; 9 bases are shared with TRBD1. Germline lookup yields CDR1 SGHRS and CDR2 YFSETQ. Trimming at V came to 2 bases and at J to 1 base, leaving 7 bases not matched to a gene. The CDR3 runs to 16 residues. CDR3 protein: CASSLTGGGRSYEQYF. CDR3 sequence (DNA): TGCGCCAGCAGCTTAACAGGGGGCGGTCGGTCCTACGAGCAGTACTTC.

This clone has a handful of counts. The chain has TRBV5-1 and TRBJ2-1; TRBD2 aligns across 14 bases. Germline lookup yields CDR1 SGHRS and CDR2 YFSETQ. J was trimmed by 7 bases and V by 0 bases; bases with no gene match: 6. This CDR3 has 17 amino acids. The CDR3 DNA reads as TGCGCCAGCAGCTTGGGCGGGACTAGCGGGAGTAGTAATGAGCAGTTCTTC. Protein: CASSLGGTSGSSNEQFF. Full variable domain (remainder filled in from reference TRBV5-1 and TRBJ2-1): KAGVTQTPRYLIKTRGQQVTLSCSPISGHRSVSWYQQTPGQGLQFLFEYFSETQRNKGNFPGRFSGRQFSNSRSEMNVSTLELGDSALYLCASSLGGTSGSSNEQFFGPGTRLTVL.

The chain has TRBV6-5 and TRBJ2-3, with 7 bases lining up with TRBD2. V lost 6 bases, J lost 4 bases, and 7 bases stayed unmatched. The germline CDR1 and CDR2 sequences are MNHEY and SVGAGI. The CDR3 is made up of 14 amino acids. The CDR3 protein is CASRGREPPDTQYF. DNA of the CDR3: TGTGCCAGCAGGGGGCGGGAGCCGCCAGATACGCAGTATTTT.

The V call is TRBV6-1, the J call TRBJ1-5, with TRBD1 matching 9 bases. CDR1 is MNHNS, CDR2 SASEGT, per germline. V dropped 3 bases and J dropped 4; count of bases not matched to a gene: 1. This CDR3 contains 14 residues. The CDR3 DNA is TGTGCCAGCAGTGACGGGACAGGGAATCAGCCCCAGCATTTT. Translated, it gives CASSDGTGNQPQHF.

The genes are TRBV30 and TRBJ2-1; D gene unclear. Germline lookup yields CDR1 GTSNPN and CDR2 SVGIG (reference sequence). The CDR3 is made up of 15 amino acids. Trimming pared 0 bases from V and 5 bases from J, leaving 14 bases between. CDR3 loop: CAWSVSPPTDNEQFF. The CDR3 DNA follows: TGTGCCTGGAGTGTATCCCCCCCTACTGACAATGAGCAGTTCTTC.

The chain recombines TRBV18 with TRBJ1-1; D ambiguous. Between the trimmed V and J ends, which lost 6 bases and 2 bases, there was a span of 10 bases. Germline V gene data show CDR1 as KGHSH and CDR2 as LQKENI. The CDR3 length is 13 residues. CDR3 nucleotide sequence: TGTGCCAGCTCTACAGAGATAAACACTGAAGCTTTCTTT. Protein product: CASSTEINTEAFF.

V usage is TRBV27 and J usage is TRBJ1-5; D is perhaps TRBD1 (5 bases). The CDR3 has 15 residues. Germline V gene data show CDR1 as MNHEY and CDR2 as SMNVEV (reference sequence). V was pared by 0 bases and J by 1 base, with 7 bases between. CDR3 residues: CASSLSGGSNQPQHF. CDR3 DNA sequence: TGTGCCAGCAGTTTATCTGGGGGGAGCAATCAGCCCCAGCATTTT.

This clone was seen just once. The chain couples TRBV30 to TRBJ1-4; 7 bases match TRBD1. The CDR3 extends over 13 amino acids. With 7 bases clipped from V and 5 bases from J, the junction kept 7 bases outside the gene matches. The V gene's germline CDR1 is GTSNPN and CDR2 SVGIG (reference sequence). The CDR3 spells CASTQGTNEKLFF. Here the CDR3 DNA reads TGTGCCTCAACACAGGGGACGAATGAAAAACTGTTTTTT. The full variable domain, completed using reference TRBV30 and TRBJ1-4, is SQTIHQWPATLVQPVGSPLSLECTVEGTSNPNLYWYRQAAGRGLQLLFYSVGIGQISSEVPQNLSASRPQDRQFILSSKKLLLSDSGFYLCASTQGTNEKLFFGSGTQLSVL.

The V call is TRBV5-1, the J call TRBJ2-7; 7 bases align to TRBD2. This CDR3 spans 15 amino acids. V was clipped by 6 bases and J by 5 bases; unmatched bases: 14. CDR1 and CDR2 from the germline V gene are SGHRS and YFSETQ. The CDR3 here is CASTLGGSGLHEQYF. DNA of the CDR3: TGCGCCAGCACCCTGGGTGGTAGCGGGCTGCACGAGCAGTACTTC.

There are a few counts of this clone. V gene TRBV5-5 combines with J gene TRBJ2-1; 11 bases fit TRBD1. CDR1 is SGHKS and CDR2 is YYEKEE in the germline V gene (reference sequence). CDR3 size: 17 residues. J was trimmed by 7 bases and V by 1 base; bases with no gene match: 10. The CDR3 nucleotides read TGTGCCAGCAGCTTGTCCCGGACAGGGGGCGCCCGGAATGAGCAGTTCTTC. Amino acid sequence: CASSLSRTGGARNEQFF.

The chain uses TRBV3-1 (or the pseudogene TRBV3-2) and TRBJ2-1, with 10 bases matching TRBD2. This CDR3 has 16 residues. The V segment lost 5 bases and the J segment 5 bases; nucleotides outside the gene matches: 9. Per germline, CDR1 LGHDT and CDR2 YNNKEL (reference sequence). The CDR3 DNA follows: TGTGCCAGCAGCTCCCGTTCCCTAGCGGGGGACAATGAGCAGTTCTTC. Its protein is CASSSRSLAGDNEQFF.

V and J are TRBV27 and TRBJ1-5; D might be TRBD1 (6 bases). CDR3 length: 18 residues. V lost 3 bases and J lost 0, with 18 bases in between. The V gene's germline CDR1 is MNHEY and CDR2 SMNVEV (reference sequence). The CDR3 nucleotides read TGTGCCAGCAGTTTCAGGGGCGCCGCAGGGGATAGCAATCAGCCCCAGCATTTT. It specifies CASSFRGAAGDSNQPQHF.

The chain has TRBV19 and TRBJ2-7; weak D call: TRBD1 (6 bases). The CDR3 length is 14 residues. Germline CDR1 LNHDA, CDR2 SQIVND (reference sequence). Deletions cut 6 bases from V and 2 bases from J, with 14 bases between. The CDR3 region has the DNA TGTGCCAGTAGCCACGGACAGTCCCCCTACGAGCAGTACGTC. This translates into CASSHGQSPYEQYV.

The CDR3: CASSPPSISGGIRSNEQFF. For the CDR3, the DNA is TGTGCCAGCTCACCACCATCGATAAGCGGGGGGATCCGATCCAATGAGCAGTTCTTC. The chain uses TRBV18 and TRBJ2-1, with 9 positions matching TRBD2. J was trimmed by 6 bases and V by 0 bases; bases with no gene match: 15. The germline V gene encodes CDR1 KGHSH and CDR2 LQKENI. The CDR3 spans 19 residues.

This chain's CDR3 is CATRLAGGEYNEQFF. CDR3 coding DNA: TGTGCCACTAGACTAGCGGGAGGGGAATACAATGAGCAGTTCTTC. The J gene is TRBJ2-1, the V gene TRBV24-1; 14 bases agree with TRBD2. Losses at the gene ends were 10 bases for V and 4 bases for J; bases not matched to a gene: 5. Germline loops: CDR1 KGHDR, CDR2 SFDVKD. The CDR3 contains 15 residues.

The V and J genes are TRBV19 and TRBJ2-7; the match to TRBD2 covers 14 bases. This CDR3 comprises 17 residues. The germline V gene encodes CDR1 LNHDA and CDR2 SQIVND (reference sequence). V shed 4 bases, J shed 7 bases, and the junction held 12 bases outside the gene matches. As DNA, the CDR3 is TGTGCCAGTAGTACATACCACGGGACTAGCGGGAGTGGAGAGCAGTACTTC. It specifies CASSTYHGTSGSGEQYF.

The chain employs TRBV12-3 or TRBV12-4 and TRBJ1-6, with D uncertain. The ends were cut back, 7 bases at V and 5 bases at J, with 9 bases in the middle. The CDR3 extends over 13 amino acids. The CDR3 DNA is TGTGCCAGCAAAATCCAAAATAATTCACCCCTCCACTTT. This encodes CASKIQNNSPLHF.

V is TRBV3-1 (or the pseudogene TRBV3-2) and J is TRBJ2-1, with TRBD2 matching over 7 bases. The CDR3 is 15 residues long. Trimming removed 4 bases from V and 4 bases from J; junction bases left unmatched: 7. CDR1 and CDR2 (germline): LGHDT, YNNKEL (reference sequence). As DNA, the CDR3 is TGTGCCAGCAGCCTGGGTAGCGGGCCTTACAATGAGCAGTTCTTC. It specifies CASSLGSGPYNEQFF.

The CDR3 is CASSLAGDLYEQYF. The CDR3 DNA is TGTGCCAGCAGCCTGGCGGGAGACCTCTACGAGCAGTACTTC. V is TRBV3-1 (or the pseudogene TRBV3-2) and J is TRBJ2-7, with 7 positions matching TRBD2. Germline CDR1 and CDR2: LGHDT and YNNKEL (reference sequence). Trimming at V came to 4 bases and at J to 3 bases, leaving 6 bases not matched to a gene. The CDR3 is 14 amino acids.

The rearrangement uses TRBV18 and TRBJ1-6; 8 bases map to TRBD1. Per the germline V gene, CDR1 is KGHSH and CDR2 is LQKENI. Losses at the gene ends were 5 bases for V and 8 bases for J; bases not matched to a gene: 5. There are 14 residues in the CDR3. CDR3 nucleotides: TGTGCCAGCTCAGCCGACAGGGGTTATTCACCCCTCCACTTT. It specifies CASSADRGYSPLHF.

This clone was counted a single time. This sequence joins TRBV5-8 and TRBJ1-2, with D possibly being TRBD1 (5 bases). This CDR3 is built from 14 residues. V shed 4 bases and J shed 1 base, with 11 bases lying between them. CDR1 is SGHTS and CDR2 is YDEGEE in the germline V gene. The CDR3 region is CASSNVQDNYGYTF. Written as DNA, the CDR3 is TGTGCCAGCAGCAACGTACAGGATAACTATGGCTACACCTTC.

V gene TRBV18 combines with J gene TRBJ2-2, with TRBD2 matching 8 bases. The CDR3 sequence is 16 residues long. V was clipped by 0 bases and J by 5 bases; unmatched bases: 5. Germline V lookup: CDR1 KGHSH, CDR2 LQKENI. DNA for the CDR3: TGTGCCAGCTCACCACCGAGCGCGGGAGGTACCGGGGAGCTGTTTTTT. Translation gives CASSPPSAGGTGELFF.

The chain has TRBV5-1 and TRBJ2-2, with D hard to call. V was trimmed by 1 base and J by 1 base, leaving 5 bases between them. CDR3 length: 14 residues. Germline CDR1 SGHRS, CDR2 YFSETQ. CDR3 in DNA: TGCGCCAGCAGCTTGATAGTGAACACCGGGGAGCTGTTTTTT. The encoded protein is CASSLIVNTGELFF.

CDR3 region: CASRATHGATNEKLFF. The CDR3 DNA reads TGTGCCAGCAGGGCGACACACGGCGCAACTAATGAAAAACTGTTTTTT. The chain couples TRBV7-2 to TRBJ1-4; D remains unclear. CDR3 length: 16 amino acids. Germline CDR1 reads SGHTA; CDR2 reads FQGNSA. V lost 6 bases, J lost 0 bases, and 14 bases lay in between.

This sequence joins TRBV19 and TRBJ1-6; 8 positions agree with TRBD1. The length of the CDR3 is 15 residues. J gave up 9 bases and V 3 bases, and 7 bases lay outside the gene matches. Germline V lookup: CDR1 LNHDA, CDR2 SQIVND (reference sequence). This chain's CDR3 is CASSIPGQESSPLHF. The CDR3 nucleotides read TGTGCCAGTAGTATTCCGGGACAGGAGAGTTCACCCCTCCACTTT. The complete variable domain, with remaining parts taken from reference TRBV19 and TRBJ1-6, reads DGGITQSPKYLFRKEGQNVTLSCEQNLNHDAMYWYRQDPGQGLRLIYYSQIVNDFQKGDIAEGYSVSREKKESFPLTVTSAQKNPTAFYLCASSIPGQESSPLHFGNGTRLTVT.

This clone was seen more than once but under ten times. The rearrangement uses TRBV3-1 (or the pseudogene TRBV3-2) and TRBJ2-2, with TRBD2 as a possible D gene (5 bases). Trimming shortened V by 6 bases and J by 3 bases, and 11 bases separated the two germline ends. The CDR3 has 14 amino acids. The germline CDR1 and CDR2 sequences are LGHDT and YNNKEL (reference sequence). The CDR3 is CASRNGRDTGELFF. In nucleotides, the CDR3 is TGTGCCAGCAGGAATGGGCGGGACACCGGGGAGCTGTTTTTT.

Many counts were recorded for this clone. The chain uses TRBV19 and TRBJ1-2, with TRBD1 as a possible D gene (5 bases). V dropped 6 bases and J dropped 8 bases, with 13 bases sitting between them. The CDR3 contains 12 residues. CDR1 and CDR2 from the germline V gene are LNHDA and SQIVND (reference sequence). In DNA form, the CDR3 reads TGTGCCAGTAGCAACCAAGGGGTGGGCTACACCTTC. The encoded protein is CASSNQGVGYTF.

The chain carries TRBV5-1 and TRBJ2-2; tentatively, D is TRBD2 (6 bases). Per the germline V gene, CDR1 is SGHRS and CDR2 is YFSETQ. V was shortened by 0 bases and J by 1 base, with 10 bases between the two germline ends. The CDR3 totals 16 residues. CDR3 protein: CASSLGGTWNTGELFF. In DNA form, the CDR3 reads TGCGCCAGCAGCTTGGGCGGGACTTGGAACACCGGGGAGCTGTTTTTT. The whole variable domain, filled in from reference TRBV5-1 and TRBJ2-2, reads KAGVTQTPRYLIKTRGQQVTLSCSPISGHRSVSWYQQTPGQGLQFLFEYFSETQRNKGNFPGRFSGRQFSNSRSEMNVSTLELGDSALYLCASSLGGTWNTGELFFGEGSRLTVL.

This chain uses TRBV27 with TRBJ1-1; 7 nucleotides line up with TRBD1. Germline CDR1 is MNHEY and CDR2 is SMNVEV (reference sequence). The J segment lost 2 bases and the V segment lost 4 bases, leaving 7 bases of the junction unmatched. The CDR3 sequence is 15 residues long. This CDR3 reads CASSYRGPENTEAFF. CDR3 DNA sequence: TGTGCCAGCAGTTACAGGGGTCCCGAAAACACTGAAGCTTTCTTT.

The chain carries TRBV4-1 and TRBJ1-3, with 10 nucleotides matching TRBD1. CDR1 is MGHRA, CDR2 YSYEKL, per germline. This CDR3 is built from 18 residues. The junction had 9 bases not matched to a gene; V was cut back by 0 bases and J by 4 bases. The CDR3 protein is CASSQEPGQGGLGNTIYF. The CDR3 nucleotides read TGCGCCAGCAGCCAAGAGCCCGGACAGGGGGGTTTAGGAAACACCATATATTTT.